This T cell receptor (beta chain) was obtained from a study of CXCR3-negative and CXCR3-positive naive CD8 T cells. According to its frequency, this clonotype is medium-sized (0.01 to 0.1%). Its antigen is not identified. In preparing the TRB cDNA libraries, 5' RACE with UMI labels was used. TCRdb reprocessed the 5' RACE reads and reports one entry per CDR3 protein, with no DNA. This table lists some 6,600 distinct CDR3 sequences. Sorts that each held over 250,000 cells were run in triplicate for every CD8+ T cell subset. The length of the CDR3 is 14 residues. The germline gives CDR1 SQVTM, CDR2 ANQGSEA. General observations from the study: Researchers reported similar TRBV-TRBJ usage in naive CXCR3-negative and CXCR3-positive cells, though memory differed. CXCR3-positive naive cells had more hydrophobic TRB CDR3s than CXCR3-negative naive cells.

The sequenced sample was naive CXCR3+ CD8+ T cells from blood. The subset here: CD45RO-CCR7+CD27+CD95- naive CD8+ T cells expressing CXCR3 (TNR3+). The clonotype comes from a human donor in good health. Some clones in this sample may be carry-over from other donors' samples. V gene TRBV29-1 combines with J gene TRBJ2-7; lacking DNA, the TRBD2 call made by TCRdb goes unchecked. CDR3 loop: CSVEATSPPYEQYF.